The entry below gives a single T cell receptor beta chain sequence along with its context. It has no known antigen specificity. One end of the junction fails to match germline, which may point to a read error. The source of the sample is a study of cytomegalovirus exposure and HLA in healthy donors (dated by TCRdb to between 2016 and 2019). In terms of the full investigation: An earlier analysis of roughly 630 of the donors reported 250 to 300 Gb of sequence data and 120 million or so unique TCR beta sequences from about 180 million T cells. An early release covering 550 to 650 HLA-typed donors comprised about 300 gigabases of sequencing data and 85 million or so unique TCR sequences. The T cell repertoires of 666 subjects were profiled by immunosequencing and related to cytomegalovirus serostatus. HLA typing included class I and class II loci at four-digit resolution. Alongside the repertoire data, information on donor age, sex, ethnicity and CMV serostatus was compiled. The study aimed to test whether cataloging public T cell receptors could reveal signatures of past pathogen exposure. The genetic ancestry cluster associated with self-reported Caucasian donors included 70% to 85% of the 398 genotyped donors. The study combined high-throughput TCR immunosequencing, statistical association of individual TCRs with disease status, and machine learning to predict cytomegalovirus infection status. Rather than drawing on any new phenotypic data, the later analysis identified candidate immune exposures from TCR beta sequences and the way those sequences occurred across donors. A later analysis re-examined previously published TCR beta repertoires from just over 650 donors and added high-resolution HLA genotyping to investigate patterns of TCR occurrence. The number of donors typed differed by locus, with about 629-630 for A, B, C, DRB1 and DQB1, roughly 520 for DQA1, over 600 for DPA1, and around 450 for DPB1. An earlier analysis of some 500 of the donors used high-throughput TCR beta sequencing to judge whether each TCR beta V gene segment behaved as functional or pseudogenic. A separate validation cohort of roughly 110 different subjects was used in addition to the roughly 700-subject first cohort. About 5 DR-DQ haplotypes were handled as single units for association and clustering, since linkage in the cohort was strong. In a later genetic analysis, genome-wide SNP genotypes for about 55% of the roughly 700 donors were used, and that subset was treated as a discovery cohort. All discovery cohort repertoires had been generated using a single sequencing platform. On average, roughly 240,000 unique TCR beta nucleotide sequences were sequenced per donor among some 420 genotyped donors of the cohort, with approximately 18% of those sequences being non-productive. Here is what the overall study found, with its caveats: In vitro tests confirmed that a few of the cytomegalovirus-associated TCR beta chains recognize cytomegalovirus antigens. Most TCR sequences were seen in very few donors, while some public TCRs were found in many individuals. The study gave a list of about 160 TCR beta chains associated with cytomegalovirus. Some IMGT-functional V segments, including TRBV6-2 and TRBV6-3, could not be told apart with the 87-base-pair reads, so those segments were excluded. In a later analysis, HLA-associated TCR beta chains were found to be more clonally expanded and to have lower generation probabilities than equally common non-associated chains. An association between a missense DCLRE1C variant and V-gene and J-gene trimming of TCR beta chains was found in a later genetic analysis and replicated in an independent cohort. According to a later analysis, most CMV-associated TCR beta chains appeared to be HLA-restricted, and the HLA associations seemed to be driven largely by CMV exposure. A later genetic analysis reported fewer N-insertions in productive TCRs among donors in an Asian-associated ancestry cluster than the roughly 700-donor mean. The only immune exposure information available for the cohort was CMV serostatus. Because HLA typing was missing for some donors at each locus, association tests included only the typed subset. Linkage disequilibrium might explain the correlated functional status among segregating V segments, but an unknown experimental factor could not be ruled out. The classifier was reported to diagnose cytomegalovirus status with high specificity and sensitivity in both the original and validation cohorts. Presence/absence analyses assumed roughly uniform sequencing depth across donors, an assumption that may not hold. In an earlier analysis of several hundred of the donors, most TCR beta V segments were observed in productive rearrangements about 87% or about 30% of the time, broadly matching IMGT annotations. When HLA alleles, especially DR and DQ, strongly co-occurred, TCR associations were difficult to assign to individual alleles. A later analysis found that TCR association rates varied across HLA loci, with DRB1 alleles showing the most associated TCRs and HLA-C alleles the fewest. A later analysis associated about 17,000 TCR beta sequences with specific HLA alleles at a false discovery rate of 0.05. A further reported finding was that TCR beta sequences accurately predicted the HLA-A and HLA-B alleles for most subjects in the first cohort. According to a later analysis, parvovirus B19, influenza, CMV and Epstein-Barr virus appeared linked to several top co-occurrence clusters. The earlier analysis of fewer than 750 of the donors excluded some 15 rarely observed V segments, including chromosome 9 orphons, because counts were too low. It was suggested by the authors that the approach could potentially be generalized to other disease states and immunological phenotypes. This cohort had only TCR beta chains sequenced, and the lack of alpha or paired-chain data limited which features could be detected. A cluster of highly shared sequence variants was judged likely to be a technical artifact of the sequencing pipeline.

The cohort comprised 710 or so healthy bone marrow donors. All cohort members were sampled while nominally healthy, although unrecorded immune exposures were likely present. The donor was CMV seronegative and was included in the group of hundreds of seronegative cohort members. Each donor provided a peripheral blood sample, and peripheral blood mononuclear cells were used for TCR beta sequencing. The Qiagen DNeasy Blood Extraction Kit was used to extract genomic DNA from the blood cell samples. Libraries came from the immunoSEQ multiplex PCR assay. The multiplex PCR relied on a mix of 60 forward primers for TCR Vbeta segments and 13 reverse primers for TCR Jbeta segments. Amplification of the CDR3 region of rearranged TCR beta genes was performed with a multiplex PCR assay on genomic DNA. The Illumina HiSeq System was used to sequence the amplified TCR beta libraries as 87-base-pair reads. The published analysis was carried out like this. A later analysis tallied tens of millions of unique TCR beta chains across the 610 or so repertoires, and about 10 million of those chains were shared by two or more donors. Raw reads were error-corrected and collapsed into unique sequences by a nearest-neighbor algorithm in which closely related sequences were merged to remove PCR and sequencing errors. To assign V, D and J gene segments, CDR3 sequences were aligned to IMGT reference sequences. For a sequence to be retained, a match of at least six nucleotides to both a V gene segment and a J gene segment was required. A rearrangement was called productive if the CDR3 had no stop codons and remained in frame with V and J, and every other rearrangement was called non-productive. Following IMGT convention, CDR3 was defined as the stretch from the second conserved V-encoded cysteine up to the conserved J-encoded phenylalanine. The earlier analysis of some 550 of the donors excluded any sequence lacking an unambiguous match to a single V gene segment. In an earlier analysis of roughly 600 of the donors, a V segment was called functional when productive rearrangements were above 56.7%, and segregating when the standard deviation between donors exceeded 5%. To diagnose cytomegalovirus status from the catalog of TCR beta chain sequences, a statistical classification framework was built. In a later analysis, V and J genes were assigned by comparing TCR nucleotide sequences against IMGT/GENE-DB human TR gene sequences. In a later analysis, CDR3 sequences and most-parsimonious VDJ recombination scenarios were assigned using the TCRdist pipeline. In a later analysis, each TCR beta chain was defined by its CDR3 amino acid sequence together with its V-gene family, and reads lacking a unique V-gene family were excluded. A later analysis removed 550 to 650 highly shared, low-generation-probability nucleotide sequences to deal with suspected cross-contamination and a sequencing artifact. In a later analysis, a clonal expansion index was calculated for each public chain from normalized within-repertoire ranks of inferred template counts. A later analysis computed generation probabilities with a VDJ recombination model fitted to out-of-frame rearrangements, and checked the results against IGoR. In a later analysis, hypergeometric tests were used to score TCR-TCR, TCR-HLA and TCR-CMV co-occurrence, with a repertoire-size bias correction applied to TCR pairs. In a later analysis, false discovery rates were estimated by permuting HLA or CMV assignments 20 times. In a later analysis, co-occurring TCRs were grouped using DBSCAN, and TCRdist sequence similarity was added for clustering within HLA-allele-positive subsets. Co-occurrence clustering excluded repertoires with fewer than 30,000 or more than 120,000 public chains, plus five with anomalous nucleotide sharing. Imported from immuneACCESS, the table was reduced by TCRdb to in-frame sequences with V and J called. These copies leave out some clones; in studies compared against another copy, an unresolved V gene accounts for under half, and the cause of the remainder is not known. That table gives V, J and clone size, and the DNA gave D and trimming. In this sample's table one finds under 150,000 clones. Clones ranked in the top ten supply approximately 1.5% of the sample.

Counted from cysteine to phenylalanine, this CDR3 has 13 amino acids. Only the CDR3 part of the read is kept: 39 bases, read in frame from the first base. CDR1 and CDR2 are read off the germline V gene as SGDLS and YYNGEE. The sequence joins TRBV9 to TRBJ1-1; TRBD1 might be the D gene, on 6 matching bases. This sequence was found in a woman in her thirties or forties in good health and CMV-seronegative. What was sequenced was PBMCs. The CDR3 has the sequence CASNVAGATEAFF. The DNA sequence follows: TGTGCCAGCAACGTAGCAGGGGCCACTGAAGCTTTCTTT.